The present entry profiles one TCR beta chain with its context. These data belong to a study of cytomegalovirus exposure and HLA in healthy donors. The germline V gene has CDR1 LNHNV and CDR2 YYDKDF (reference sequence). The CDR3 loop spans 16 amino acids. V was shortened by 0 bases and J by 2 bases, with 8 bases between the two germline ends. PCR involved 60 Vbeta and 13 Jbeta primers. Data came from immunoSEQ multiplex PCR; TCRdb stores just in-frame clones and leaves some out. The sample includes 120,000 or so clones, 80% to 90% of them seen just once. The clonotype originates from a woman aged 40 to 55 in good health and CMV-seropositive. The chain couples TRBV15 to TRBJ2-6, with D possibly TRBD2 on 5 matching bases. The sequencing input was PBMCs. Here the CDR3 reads CATSRDRDTGANVLTF. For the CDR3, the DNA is TGTGCCACCAGCAGAGATCGGGATACTGGGGCCAACGTCCTGACTTTC.